The next 27 T cell receptor beta chains were all read from a single sample in a study of molecular identifiers for immune sequencing clone quantification (dated by TCRdb to about 2018). Library method: PCR. The sequencer listed for this sample is Illumina HiSeq 4000. Starting from the raw public reads, TCRdb applied fastp trimming at Q25, assembled clones with MiXCR and retained in-frame beta chains. Rows merge per CDR3 protein into single entries with the most common DNA and genes. The table for this sample lists under 600,000 distinct CDR3 sequences; 20% to 25% of them were counted only once. The biggest ten clones account for around 0.84% of the sample. Sequenced sample: naive CD8+ T cells from blood, with Jurkat cell RNA spiked in. The sample's cell subset or site label, in plain terms: FACS-sorted CD8+CD4-CCR7+CD45RA+ naive T cells. The receptors shown here come from a human donor in good health. Some libraries in this study had Jurkat cell RNA spiked in.

In this sample, this clonotype turned up many times. The chain carries TRBV12-5 and TRBJ2-5; 8 positions match TRBD1. The V gene end was trimmed by 0 bases and the J gene end by 4 bases; junction bases not matched to a gene: 7. The CDR3 spans 16 residues. Per the germline V gene, CDR1 is LGHNT and CDR2 is FRNRAP. For the CDR3, the DNA is TGTGCTAGTGGTTTGGTAGGCGTGGACAGGGTAGAGACCCAGTACTTC. This gives the protein CASGLVGVDRVETQYF.

This clonotype has a count of ten or more. CDR3 protein: CSAREDGGFPYEQYF. The CDR3 coding sequence is TGCAGTGCTAGAGAAGACGGGGGGTTCCCCTACGAGCAGTACTTC. This chain links TRBV20-1 with TRBJ2-7; TRBD2 matches 7 bases. This CDR3 has 15 amino acids. The V gene's germline CDR1 is DFQATT and CDR2 SNEGSKA (reference sequence). With 0 bases clipped from V and 2 bases from J, the junction kept 7 bases outside the gene matches.

A few counts support this clonotype. The V gene is TRBV7-9, the J gene TRBJ2-2, with D unresolved. V lost 5 bases and J lost 0, with 16 bases in between. Germline values: CDR1 SEHNR, CDR2 FQNEAQ (reference sequence). The length of the CDR3 is 17 residues. The CDR3 spells CASSPFDNSPNTGELFF. The CDR3 coding sequence is TGTGCCAGCAGCCCCTTTGACAACTCCCCGAACACCGGGGAGCTGTTTTTT.

The genes are TRBV10-3 and TRBJ2-5; 8 bases align to TRBD2. The length of the CDR3 is 15 residues. Germline V lookup: CDR1 ENHRY, CDR2 SYGVKD. V lost 1 base and J lost 4; bases outside the gene matches: 5. The CDR3 nucleotides read TGTGCCATCAGTGAGTTCGACGGGGGGGGAGAGACCCAGTACTTC. Residues: CAISEFDGGGETQYF.

This clonotype was detected ten times or more. This chain links TRBV20-1 with TRBJ2-7, with TRBD1 matching over 9 bases. Germline assignment: CDR1 DFQATT and CDR2 SNEGSKA (reference sequence). CDR3 length: 15 residues. V lost 0 bases to trimming and J lost 2 bases; unmatched junction nucleotides: 5. The CDR3 here is CSARDRTGVTYEQYF. The CDR3, as DNA: TGCAGTGCTAGAGATAGGACAGGGGTAACCTACGAGCAGTACTTC.

This clonotype was counted between two and nine times. The chain employs TRBV4-1 and TRBJ2-7; the D call may be TRBD1 or TRBD2 (5 bases each). This CDR3 comprises 15 residues. Germline-derived CDR1 and CDR2 are MGHRA and YSYEKL. Trimming took off 6 bases at V and 1 base at J, with 16 bases between the two ends. This CDR3 is CASSPTTGASYEQYF. The CDR3 region has the DNA TGCGCCAGCAGTCCAACGACCGGGGCTTCCTACGAGCAGTACTTC.

This clonotype was observed many times. V usage is TRBV29-1 and J usage is TRBJ2-3, with D possibly matching TRBD2 (5 bases). Germline V lookup: CDR1 SQVTM, CDR2 ANQGSEA. This CDR3 is built from 15 residues. The V end was cut by 7 bases, the J end by 4 bases, with 21 bases between. The CDR3 loop is CSAQLGQLRADTQYF. The CDR3 region has the DNA TGCAGCGCCCAACTAGGGCAGTTAAGGGCAGATACGCAGTATTTT.

This clonotype was found many times. J is TRBJ2-1 and V is TRBV29-1, with D tentatively TRBD2 (6 bases). Germline V lookup: CDR1 SQVTM, CDR2 ANQGSEA. This CDR3 has 16 residues. Deletions cut 1 base from V and 5 bases from J, with 18 bases between. Here the CDR3 reads CSVEGRGKASDNEQFF. As DNA, the CDR3 is TGCAGCGTTGAAGGTCGGGGGAAAGCGTCTGACAATGAGCAGTTCTTC.

For this clonotype: Possible read error: a much larger clone is one base away. This chain connects TRBV28 to TRBJ1-1, with a tentative D call TRBD1 (6 bases). Germline loops: CDR1 MDHEN, CDR2 SYDVKM. This CDR3 spans 14 amino acids. The CDR3 here is CASSFQGGYTEALF. The CDR3 DNA is TGTGCCAGCAGTTTCCAAGGGGGATACACTGAAGCTCTCTTT.

Note on this clonotype: Germline and junction disagree at one end, which may indicate a read error. V gene TRBV6-5 combines with J gene TRBJ1-1; D unclear. The length of the CDR3 is 14 residues. Germline lookup yields CDR1 MNHEY and CDR2 SVGAGI. The CDR3 sequence: CASSYSSMNTEASF. In DNA form, the CDR3 reads TGTGCCAGCAGTTACTCGAGCATGAACACTGAAGCTTCCTTT.

A few counts support this clonotype. This chain uses TRBV25-1 with TRBJ2-1; TRBD2 matches at 16 bases. Germline trimming cut 2 bases from V and 4 bases from J; bases unmatched to any gene: 5. Per the germline V gene, CDR1 is MGHDK and CDR2 is SYGVNS. The CDR3 runs to 18 residues. Written as DNA, the CDR3 is TGTGCCAGCAGTGAACAGGGACTAGCGGGGGGGGGGTACAATGAGCAGTTCTTC. Protein product: CASSEQGLAGGGYNEQFF.

The V and J genes are TRBV14 and TRBJ2-3, with 12 bases aligning to TRBD2. V lost 3 bases, J lost 4 bases, and 2 bases stayed unmatched. The CDR3 consists of 15 residues. The germline V gene has CDR1 SGHDN and CDR2 FVKESK. CDR3 region: CASSHRLAGADTQYF. The CDR3 region has the DNA TGTGCCAGCAGCCATCGACTAGCGGGAGCAGATACGCAGTATTTT.

This clonotype has ten or more counts. This chain links TRBV7-9 with TRBJ2-4; the D call may be TRBD1 or TRBD2 (5 bases each). Germline V lookup: CDR1 SEHNR, CDR2 FQNEAQ (reference sequence). Trimming pared 2 bases from V and 0 bases from J, leaving 20 bases between. There are 19 residues in the CDR3. CDR3: CASSLKRDQDILAKNIQYF. The CDR3 nucleotides read TGTGCCAGCAGCTTAAAACGGGATCAGGACATCCTAGCCAAAAACATTCAGTACTTC.

This clonotype was recorded at least ten times. The chain joins TRBV6-2 or TRBV6-3 to TRBJ2-3; 8 bases fit TRBD1. The CDR3 runs 15 residues. V gave up 10 bases and J gave up 1 base; unmatched junction bases: 10. CDR1 and CDR2 from the germline V gene are MNHEY and SVGEGT. The CDR3, as DNA: TGTGCCACCGAGGATGCAGGGGGCGGCACAGATACGCAGTATTTT. Translating it yields CATEDAGGGTDTQYF.

This clonotype was seen a few times. V gene TRBV28 combines with J gene TRBJ2-2; TRBD2 matches at 9 bases. The CDR3 contains 14 residues. CDR1 is MDHEN, CDR2 SYDVKM, per germline. The J segment lost 4 bases and the V segment lost 6 bases, leaving 3 bases of the junction unmatched. This chain's CDR3 is CASRRLAATGELFF. The CDR3 DNA sequence: TGTGCCAGCAGACGACTAGCGGCCACCGGGGAGCTGTTTTTT.

V and J are TRBV2 and TRBJ2-3, with D uncertain. V was pared by 9 bases and J by 2 bases, with 9 bases between. CDR1 SNHLY and CDR2 FYNNEI come from the germline V gene. The CDR3 has 12 residues. The CDR3 DNA reads TGTGCCAGAAGAGACGTCACAGATACGCAGTATTTT. Amino acid sequence: CARRDVTDTQYF. The full variable domain, completed using reference TRBV2 and TRBJ2-3, is EPEVTQTPSHQVTQMGQEVILRCVPISNHLYFYWYRQILGQKVEFLVSFYNNEISEKSEIFDDQFSVERPDGSNFTLKIRSTKLEDSAMYFCARRDVTDTQYFGPGTRLTVL.

This clonotype was seen at least ten times. This chain uses TRBV6-1 with TRBJ2-3; D may be TRBD2 (5 bases). The CDR3 totals 16 residues. Deletions cut 2 bases from V and 1 base from J, with 13 bases between. CDR1 is MNHNS and CDR2 is SASEGT in the germline V gene. The CDR3 reads CASSEYGDSGTDTQYF. The CDR3 DNA follows: TGTGCCAGCAGTGAATATGGGGATAGCGGCACAGATACGCAGTATTTT.

In its sample, this clonotype was seen many times. The chain couples TRBV10-3 to TRBJ2-6; TRBD1 might be the D (6 bases). The germline V gene has CDR1 ENHRY and CDR2 SYGVKD. V was clipped by 5 bases and J by 2 bases, with 7 bases between them. There are 14 residues in the CDR3. CDR3 region: CAISQGTGANVLTF. In nucleotides, the CDR3 is TGTGCCATCAGTCAGGGGACTGGGGCCAACGTCCTGACTTTC.

In its sample, this clonotype was seen a few times. CDR3 loop: CASSRRGSNQPQHF. The CDR3 coding sequence is TGTGCCAGCAGCCGGAGGGGTAGCAATCAGCCCCAGCATTTT. The V and J genes are TRBV27 and TRBJ1-5; TRBD1 is a possible D gene (5 bases). Germline-derived CDR1 and CDR2 are MNHEY and SMNVEV (reference sequence). V was shortened by 6 bases and J by 0 bases, with 9 bases between the two germline ends. The CDR3 consists of 14 residues.

The chain links TRBV3-1 to TRBJ2-2, with D possibly TRBD1 on 6 matching bases. CDR3 length: 16 amino acids. CDR1 is LGHDT, CDR2 YNNKEL, per germline (reference sequence). Trimming removed 4 bases at V and 5 bases at J, with 17 bases between. This CDR3 reads CASSPGTNYPTGELFF. The DNA for the CDR3 is TGTGCCAGCAGCCCCGGGACAAATTATCCAACCGGGGAGCTGTTTTTT. Drawing the rest from reference TRBV3-1 and TRBJ2-2, the complete variable domain is DTAVSQTPKYLVTQMGNDKSIKCEQNLGHDTMYWYKQDSKKFLKIMFSYNNKELIINETVPNRFSPKSPDKAHLNLHINSLELGDSAVYFCASSPGTNYPTGELFFGEGSRLTVL.

Concerning this clonotype itself: A read error may account for a junction end that differs from germline. The chain employs TRBV4-1 and TRBJ2-1, with unresolved D. Germline-derived CDR1 and CDR2 are MGHRA and YSYEKL. This CDR3 region has 15 residues. The CDR3 reads CASRQGVATLNEQFF. CDR3 DNA: TGCGCCAGCAGACAAGGTGTAGCTACCCTGAATGAGCAGTTCTTC.

A few counts support this clonotype. The rearrangement links TRBV29-1 to TRBJ2-7; TRBD2 aligns across 12 bases. The length of the CDR3 is 16 residues. J lost 1 base, V lost 7 bases, and 11 bases had no gene match. Germline assignment: CDR1 SQVTM and CDR2 ANQGSEA. This CDR3 is CSAILAGGPMSYEQYF. CDR3 nucleotides: TGCAGCGCAATCCTAGCGGGAGGGCCTATGTCCTACGAGCAGTACTTC.

This clonotype turned up a few times. CDR3 nucleotide sequence: TGTGCCAGCAGTCGGGGGGGGTCTGAAAAACTGTTTTTT. Residues: CASSRGGSEKLFF. This chain connects TRBV6-5 to TRBJ1-4; D might be TRBD1 (5 bases). V was trimmed by 5 bases and J by 7 bases, leaving 11 bases between them. Germline V CDR1 and CDR2: MNHEY, SVGAGI. The CDR3 consists of 13 residues.

The genes are TRBV6-2 or TRBV6-3 and TRBJ1-1; no clear D gene. The V end lost 2 bases, the J end lost 7 bases, and 11 bases lay between the germline ends. The CDR3 has 13 amino acids. Germline-derived CDR1 and CDR2 are MNHEY and SVGEGT. The CDR3 DNA follows: TGTGCCAGCAGTTACCCGATGGGCAGTGAAGCTTTCTTT. Translating it yields CASSYPMGSEAFF.

A remark on this clonotype: This may come from a read error, since a much larger clone is one base off. CDR3 DNA sequence: TGTGCCAGCACCGTCCACCACTCCGGGACAGAAGACTCCTACGAGCAGTACTTC. Translation gives CASTVHHSGTEDSYEQYF. The V call is TRBV7-3, the J call TRBJ2-7; 7 bases are a match to TRBD1. The CDR3 covers 18 residues. CDR1 is SGHTA, CDR2 FQGTGA, per germline. The V segment lost 7 bases and the J segment 0 bases; nucleotides outside the gene matches: 18.

In its sample, this clonotype was seen many times. The genes are TRBV6-5 and TRBJ1-1; no clear D. CDR1 is MNHEY and CDR2 is SVGAGI in the germline V gene. This CDR3 comprises 15 residues. Trimming stripped 6 bases from V and 4 bases from J, with 18 bases between. The CDR3 nucleotides read TGTGCCAGCAGCCTGACGGACGTGGGAGGCACTGAAGCTTTCTTT. This sequence encodes CASSLTDVGGTEAFF.

Ten or more counts support this clonotype. The chain links TRBV27 to TRBJ1-2; 10 nucleotides align to TRBD1. V lost 4 bases and J lost 7; bases outside the gene matches: 3. CDR1 is MNHEY, CDR2 SMNVEV, per germline (reference sequence). CDR3 size: 13 residues. The CDR3 DNA sequence: TGTGCCAGCAGTTCCGGGACAGGGGCTGGCTACACCTTC. Translation gives CASSSGTGAGYTF.